This TCR beta chain was recorded in a study of siplizumab effects on memory and regulatory T cells. Profiling relied on immunoSEQ multiplex PCR, and the TCRdb table lists in-frame clones only, not all of them. Of approximately 60,000 clones in the sample, 70% to 85% are singletons; the top ten hold less than 0.55%. CDR1 and CDR2 (germline): LGHNA, YNFKEQ. The CDR3 is 18 residues long. V trimming: 1 base; J trimming: 2 bases; junction bases outside the gene matches: 12. The sequence came from a human donor in good health. What was sequenced was memory CD4+ T cells sorted from blood. The gene calls are TRBV4-2 and TRBJ2-5; TRBD2 matches at 8 bases. Written as DNA, the CDR3 is TGTGCCAGCAGCCAAGCGCGGTTAGCGGGGTCTCTTCAAGAGACCCAGTACTTC. As protein: CASSQARLAGSLQETQYF.